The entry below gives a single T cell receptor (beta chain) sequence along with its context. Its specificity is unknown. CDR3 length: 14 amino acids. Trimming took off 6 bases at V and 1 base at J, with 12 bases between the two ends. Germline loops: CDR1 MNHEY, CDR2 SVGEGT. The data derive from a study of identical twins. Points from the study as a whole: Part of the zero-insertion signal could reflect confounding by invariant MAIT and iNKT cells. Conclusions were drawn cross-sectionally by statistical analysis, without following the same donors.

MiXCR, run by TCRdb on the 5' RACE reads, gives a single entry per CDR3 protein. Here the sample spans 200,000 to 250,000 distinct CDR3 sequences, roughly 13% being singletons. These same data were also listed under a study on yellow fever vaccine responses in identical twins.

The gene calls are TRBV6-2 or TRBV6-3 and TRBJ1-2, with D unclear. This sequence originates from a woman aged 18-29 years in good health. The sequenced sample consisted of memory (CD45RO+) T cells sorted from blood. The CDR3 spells CASSPSERNYGYTF. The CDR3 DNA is TGTGCCAGCAGCCCCAGCGAACGTAACTATGGCTACACCTTC.